The 9 T cell receptor beta chains given below trace back to one sample, sequenced in a study of persistence of HIV-infected CD4 T cells. Nonspecific anti-CD3/anti-CD28 bead stimulation represents the broad CD4+ T cell repertoire. Responding CD4+ T cells were sorted by upregulation of both CD40 ligand and CD69. What these receptors recognize is not known. Sequencing used immunoSEQ version 4 in survey mode. Assay used: immunoSEQ multiplex PCR; TCRdb lists only in-frame clones, some missing. The repertoire holds 35,000 to 55,000 clones, with about 88% as singletons. Sequences were derived from CD4+ T cells sorted from PBMCs after approximately 20-hour stimulation, sampled from a patient who received antiretroviral therapy. The receptor source for this set is an adult woman with HIV who was CMV-seropositive.

The rearrangement uses TRBV6-1 and TRBJ1-6, with D perhaps matching TRBD1 (6 bases). This CDR3 contains 15 residues. Germline values: CDR1 MNHNS, CDR2 SASEGT. Trimming took off 3 bases at V and 10 bases at J, with 16 bases between the two ends. The CDR3 loop reads CASSEKGVYSSPLHF. The DNA for the CDR3 is TGTGCCAGCAGTGAGAAGGGGGTTTATAGCTCACCCCTCCACTTT.

V gene TRBV4-1 combines with J gene TRBJ1-1, with D possibly TRBD1 on 5 matching bases. The CDR3 is 15 amino acids. In germline, CDR1 is MGHRA, CDR2 YSYEKL. Between the trimmed V and J ends, which lost 0 bases and 11 bases, there was a span of 19 bases. In DNA form, the CDR3 reads TGCGCCAGCAGCCAAGATGGGGGAATGCGGGTAGGGGCTTTCTTT. It is translated as CASSQDGGMRVGAFF.

About this clone itself: This specimen includes other DNA sequences encoding the same CDR3. V usage is TRBV12-3 or TRBV12-4 and J usage is TRBJ1-1; 8 bases match TRBD1. There are 13 residues in the CDR3. Trimming cost V 6 bases and J 1 base; bases outside gene matches: 1. In DNA form, the CDR3 reads TGTGCCAGCAGCGACAGGGGGAACACTGAAGCTTTCTTT. Protein product: CASSDRGNTEAFF.

The CDR3 DNA reads TGTGCCTGGAGCCGCCGGGACAGGTGGGAAAAACTGTTTTTT. Protein: CAWSRRDRWEKLFF. The rearrangement joins TRBV30 to TRBJ1-4, with 8 bases fitting TRBD1. This CDR3 has 14 amino acids. Per germline, CDR1 GTSNPN and CDR2 SVGIG (reference sequence). V gave up 3 bases and J gave up 8 bases; unmatched junction bases: 8.

The count of this clone is one. The chain uses TRBV5-1 and TRBJ2-4; 7 nucleotides line up with TRBD2. The V segment lost 4 bases and the J segment 7 bases; nucleotides outside the gene matches: 14. The germline CDR1 and CDR2 sequences are SGHRS and YFSETQ. The CDR3 extends over 16 amino acids. The CDR3 DNA follows: TGCGCCAGCAGCGGCTTAGCGGGCGACACGCGGAACATTCAGTACTTC. As protein: CASSGLAGDTRNIQYF.

The V and J genes are TRBV14 and TRBJ1-2; the D is unclear. Trimming cost V 1 base and J 4 bases, with 7 bases left between them. The CDR3 covers 13 residues. Germline values: CDR1 SGHDN, CDR2 FVKESK. CDR3 loop: CASSQGQFYGYTF. CDR3 coding DNA: TGTGCCAGCAGCCAAGGGCAGTTCTATGGCTACACCTTC.

The V gene is TRBV6-5, the J gene TRBJ1-2; 7 nucleotides agree with TRBD1. Unmatched junction bases numbered 3, after V lost 5 bases and J lost 3 bases. The CDR3 has 13 residues. Per germline, CDR1 MNHEY and CDR2 SVGAGI. Here the CDR3 DNA reads TGTGCCAGCAGTAGAGGGGGCGACTATGGCTACACCTTC. Its protein product is CASSRGGDYGYTF.

This chain uses TRBV15 with TRBJ2-3, with TRBD2 identical over 9 bases. The V gene end was trimmed by 3 bases and the J gene end by 6 bases; junction bases not matched to a gene: 7. Germline V gene data show CDR1 as LNHNV and CDR2 as YYDKDF (reference sequence). The CDR3 is 15 amino acids. The chain's CDR3 is CATSSRLAGVDTQYF. DNA for the CDR3: TGTGCCACCAGCAGTCGATTAGCGGGGGTGGATACGCAGTATTTT.

This chain uses TRBV30 with TRBJ1-5; possible D gene TRBD1, 5 bases. Between the trimmed V and J ends, which lost 4 bases and 3 bases, there was a span of 10 bases. CDR1 is GTSNPN, CDR2 SVGIG, per germline (reference sequence). The CDR3 runs to 13 residues. The CDR3: CAWTPGYNQPQHF. The CDR3 DNA is TGTGCCTGGACCCCAGGGTACAATCAGCCCCAGCATTTT.